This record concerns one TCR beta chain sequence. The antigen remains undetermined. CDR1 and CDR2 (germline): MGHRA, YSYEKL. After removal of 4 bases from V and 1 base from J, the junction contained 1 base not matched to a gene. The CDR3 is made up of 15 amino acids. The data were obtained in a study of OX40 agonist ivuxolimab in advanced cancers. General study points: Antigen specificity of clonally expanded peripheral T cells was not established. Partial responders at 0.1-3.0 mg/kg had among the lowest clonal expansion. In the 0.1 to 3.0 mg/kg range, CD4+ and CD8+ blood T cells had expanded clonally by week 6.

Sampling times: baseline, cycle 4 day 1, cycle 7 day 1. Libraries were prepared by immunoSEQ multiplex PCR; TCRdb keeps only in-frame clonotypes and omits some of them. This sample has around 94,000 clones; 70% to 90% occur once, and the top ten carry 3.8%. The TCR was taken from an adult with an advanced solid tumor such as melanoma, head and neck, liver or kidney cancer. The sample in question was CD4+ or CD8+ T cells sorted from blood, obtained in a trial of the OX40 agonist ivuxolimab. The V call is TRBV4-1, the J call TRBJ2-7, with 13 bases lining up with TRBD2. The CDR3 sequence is CASSLGLAGSYEQYF. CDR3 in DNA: TGCGCCAGCAGCCTGGGACTAGCGGGGTCCTACGAGCAGTACTTC.